Listed below are T cell receptor beta chains from one sample, sequenced in a study of T-cell memory formation after mild COVID-19. In TCRdb, the 5' RACE reads were re-called with MiXCR into one record per CDR3 protein. This sample has 430,000 or so distinct CDR3 sequences; around a quarter occur once, and the top ten carry 9.5% to 15%. Material for sequencing was PBMCs or a T cell subset sorted from them (not recorded which). The receptors originated from an adult woman who had mild COVID-19 (a few samples of this study predate the infection). Cell type and time point are not known. Each CDR3 is given with its conserved first and last residue. A D gene is named only where the DNA matches it firmly. The listing skips clone size in some rows; elsewhere it reads once, few, many or a size class.

j_gene | abundance | d_gene | v_gene | CDR3aa | CDR3nt
TRBJ2-2 | few | - | TRBV7-9 | CASSLGRASNTGELFF | TGTGCCAGCAGCTTAGGGCGGGCCTCGAACACCGGGGAGCTGTTTTTT
TRBJ1-5 | - | TRBD1 | TRBV5-1 | CASSSVGTGNQPQHF | TGCGCCAGCAGCTCAGTTGGGACAGGGAATCAGCCCCAGCATTTT
TRBJ2-3 | - | - | TRBV6-6 | CASNGNTDTQYF | TGTGCCAGCAACGGTAACACAGATACGCAGTATTTT
TRBJ1-2 | - | - | TRBV12-3/TRBV12-4 | CASSDPWTPNNHGYTF | TGTGCCAGCAGCGATCCCTGGACCCCGAATAACCATGGCTACACCTTC
TRBJ2-7 | - | - | TRBV4-2 | CASSQATIGTRYSYEQYF | TGTGCCAGCAGCCAAGCCACCATCGGCACGAGGTACTCCTACGAGCAGTACTTC
TRBJ2-1 | few | - | TRBV27 | CASSWGDGHEQFF | TGTGCCAGCAGTTGGGGGGATGGTCATGAGCAGTTCTTC
TRBJ2-6 | many | TRBD1 | TRBV5-4 | CASSLGQGSGANVLTF | TGTGCCAGCAGCTTGGGACAGGGATCTGGGGCCAACGTCCTGACTTTC
TRBJ1-3 | few | - | TRBV3-1 | CASSQGKTLGNTIYF | TGTGCCAGCAGCCAAGGGAAAACCCTAGGAAACACCATATATTTT
TRBJ1-2 | few | - | TRBV18 | CASSGDRNDYGYTF | TGTGCCAGCTCAGGAGACAGGAATGACTATGGCTACACCTTC
TRBJ2-5 | - | - | TRBV12-3/TRBV12-4 | CARSSGPARGETQYF | TGTGCCCGCAGCTCGGGACCCGCCCGAGGGGAGACCCAGTACTTC
TRBJ1-1 | few | TRBD1 | TRBV29-1 | CSVGGTGVMNTEAFF | TGCAGCGTTGGAGGGACAGGGGTCATGAACACTGAAGCTTTCTTT
TRBJ2-2 | - | TRBD1 | TRBV19 | CASSSTGGIGGELFF | TGTGCCAGTAGTTCTACAGGGGGAATCGGCGGGGAGCTGTTTTTT
TRBJ2-5 | - | - | TRBV11-2 | CASSPTPPQETQYF | TGTGCCAGCAGCCCCACGCCGCCGCAAGAGACCCAGTACTTC
TRBJ1-1 | - | TRBD1 | TRBV19 | CASSIPYRGRGNTEAFF | TGTGCCAGTAGTATCCCCTACAGGGGGCGAGGGAACACTGAAGCTTTCTTT
TRBJ1-5 | - | TRBD1 | TRBV4-2 | CASSQDLGTGDNQPQHF | TGTGCCAGCAGCCAAGATCTGGGGACAGGGGACAATCAGCCCCAGCATTTT
TRBJ2-2 | - | - | TRBV24-1 | CATSLSDTGELFF | TGTGCCACCAGTTTATCAGACACCGGGGAGCTGTTTTTT
TRBJ2-7 | once | - | TRBV6-1 | CASTPQVAANYEQYF | TGTGCCAGCACCCCACAAGTAGCGGCGAACTACGAGCAGTACTTC
TRBJ1-1 | few | - | TRBV5-1 | CASSLAGPSEAFF | TGCGCCAGCAGCTTAGCAGGACCGTCTGAAGCTTTCTTT